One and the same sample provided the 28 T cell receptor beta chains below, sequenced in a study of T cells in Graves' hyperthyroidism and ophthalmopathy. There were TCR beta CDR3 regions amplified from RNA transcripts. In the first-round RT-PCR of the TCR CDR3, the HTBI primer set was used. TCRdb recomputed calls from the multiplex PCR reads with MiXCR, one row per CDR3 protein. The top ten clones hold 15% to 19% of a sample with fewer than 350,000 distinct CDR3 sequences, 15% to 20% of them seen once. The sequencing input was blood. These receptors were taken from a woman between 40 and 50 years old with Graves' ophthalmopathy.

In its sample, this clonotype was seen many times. In nucleotides, the CDR3 is TGTGCCAGCAGTTTATGGGGCGGGAGTGGTAACGAGCAGTACTTC. This encodes CASSLWGGSGNEQYF. The chain has TRBV28 and TRBJ2-7; 7 nucleotides match TRBD2. The V gene's germline CDR1 is MDHEN and CDR2 SYDVKM. V lost 0 bases, J lost 5 bases, and 7 bases stayed unmatched. The CDR3 sequence is 15 residues long.

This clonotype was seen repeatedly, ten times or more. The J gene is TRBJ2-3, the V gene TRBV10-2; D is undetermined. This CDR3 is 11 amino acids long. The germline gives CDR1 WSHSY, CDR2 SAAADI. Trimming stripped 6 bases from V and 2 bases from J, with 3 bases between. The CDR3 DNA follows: TGCGCCAGCAGGCACACAGATACGCAGTATTTT. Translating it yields CASRHTDTQYF.

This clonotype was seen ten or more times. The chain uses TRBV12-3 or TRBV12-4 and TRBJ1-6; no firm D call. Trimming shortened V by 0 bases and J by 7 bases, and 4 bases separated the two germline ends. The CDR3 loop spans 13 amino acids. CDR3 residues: CASSLALNSPLHF. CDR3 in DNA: TGTGCCAGCAGTTTAGCGCTAAATTCACCCCTCCACTTT.

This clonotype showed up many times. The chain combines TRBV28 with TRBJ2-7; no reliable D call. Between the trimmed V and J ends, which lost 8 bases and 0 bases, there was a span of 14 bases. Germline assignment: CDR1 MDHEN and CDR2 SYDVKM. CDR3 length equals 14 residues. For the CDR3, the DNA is TGTGCCAGCGGCCTCCTTTGGAGCTCCTACGAGCAGTACTTC. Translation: CASGLLWSSYEQYF.

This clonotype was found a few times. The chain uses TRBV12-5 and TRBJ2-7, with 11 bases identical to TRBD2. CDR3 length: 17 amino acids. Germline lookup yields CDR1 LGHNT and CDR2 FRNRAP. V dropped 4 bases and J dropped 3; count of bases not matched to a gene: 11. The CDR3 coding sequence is TGTGCTAGTGGTTCTATGGCACAACTAGCGGGAGACTACGAGCAGTACTTC. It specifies CASGSMAQLAGDYEQYF.

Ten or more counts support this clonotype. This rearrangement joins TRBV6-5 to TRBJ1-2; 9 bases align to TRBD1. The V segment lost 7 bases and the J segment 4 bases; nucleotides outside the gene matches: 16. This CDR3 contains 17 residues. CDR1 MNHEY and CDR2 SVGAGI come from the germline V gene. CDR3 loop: CASKVTQMGQGTYGYTF. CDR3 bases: TGTGCCAGCAAAGTTACACAAATGGGACAGGGAACCTATGGCTACACCTTC.

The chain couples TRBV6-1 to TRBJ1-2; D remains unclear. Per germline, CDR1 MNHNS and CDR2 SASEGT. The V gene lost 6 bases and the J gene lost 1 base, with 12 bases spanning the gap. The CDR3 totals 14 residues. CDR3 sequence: CASRLRGYNYGYTF. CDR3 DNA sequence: TGTGCCAGCAGGCTAAGAGGGTATAACTATGGCTACACCTTC.

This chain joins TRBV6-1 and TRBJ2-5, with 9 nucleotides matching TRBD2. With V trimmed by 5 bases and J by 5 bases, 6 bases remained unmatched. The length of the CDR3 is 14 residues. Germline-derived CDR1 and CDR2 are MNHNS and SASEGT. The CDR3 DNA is TGTGCCAGCAGTAGGACTAGCGAGTGGGAGACCCAGTACTTC. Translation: CASSRTSEWETQYF.

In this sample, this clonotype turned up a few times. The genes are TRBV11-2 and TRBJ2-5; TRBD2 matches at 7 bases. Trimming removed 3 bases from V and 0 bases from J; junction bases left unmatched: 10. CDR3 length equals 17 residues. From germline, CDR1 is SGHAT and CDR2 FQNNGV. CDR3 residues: CASSFRVFTSDQETQYF. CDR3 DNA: TGTGCCAGCAGCTTTAGGGTGTTCACTAGCGACCAAGAGACCCAGTACTTC.

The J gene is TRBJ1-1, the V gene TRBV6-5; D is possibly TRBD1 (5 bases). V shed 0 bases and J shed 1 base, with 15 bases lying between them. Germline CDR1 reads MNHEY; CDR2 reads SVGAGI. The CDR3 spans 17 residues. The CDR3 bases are TGTGCCAGCAGTTACTCGAAAGGGGTGCGATGGAACACTGAAGCTTTCTTT. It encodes CASSYSKGVRWNTEAFF.

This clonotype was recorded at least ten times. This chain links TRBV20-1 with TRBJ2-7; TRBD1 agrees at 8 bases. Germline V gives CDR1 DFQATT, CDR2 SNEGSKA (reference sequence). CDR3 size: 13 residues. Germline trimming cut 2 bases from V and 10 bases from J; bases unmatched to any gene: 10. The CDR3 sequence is CSARLPGQALQYF. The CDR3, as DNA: TGCAGTGCTAGATTGCCGGGACAGGCCCTCCAGTACTTC.

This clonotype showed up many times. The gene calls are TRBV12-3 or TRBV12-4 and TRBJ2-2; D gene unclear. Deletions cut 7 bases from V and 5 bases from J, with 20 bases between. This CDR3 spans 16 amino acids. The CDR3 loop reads CASMSRFFNYTGELFF. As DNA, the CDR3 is TGTGCCAGCATGTCTCGGTTCTTTAATTATACCGGGGAGCTGTTTTTT.

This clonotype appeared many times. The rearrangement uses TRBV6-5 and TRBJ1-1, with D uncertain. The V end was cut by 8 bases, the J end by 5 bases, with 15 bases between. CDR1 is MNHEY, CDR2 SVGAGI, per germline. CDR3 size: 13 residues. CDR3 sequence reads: CASAEKGETEAFF. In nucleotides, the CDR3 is TGTGCCAGCGCGGAGAAGGGAGAAACTGAAGCTTTCTTT.

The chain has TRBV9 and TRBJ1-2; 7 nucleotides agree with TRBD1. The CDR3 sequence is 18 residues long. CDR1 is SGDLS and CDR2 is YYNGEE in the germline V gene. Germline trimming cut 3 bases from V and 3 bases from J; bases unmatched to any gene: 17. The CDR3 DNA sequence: TGTGCCAGCAGCGCCCCGAAGGGGACAGACGAAACCTACTATGGCTACACCTTC. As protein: CASSAPKGTDETYYGYTF.

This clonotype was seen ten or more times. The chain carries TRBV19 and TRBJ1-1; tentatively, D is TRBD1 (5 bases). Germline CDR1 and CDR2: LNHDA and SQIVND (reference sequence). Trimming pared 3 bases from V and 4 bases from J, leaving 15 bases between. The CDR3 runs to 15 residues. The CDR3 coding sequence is TGTGCCAGTAGTATGCTAAGCAGGGTGGGCACTGAAGCTTTCTTT. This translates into CASSMLSRVGTEAFF.

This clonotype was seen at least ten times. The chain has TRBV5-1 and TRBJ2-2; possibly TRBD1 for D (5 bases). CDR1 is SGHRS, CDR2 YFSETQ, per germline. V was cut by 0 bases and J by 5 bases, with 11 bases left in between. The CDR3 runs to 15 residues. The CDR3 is CASSLARAETGELFF. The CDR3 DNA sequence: TGCGCCAGCAGCTTGGCCAGGGCCGAAACCGGGGAGCTGTTTTTT.

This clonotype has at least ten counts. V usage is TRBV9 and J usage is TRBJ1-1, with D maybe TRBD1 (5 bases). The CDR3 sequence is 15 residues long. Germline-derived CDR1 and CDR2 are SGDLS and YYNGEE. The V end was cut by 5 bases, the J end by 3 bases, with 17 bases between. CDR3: CASSETGTEDTEAFF. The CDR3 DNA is TGTGCCAGCAGTGAGACCGGGACGGAGGACACTGAAGCTTTCTTT.

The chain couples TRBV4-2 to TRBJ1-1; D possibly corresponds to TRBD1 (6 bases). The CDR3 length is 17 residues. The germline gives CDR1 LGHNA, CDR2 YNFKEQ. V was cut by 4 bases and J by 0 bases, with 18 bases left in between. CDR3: CASSLGQGTSMNTEAFF. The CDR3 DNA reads TGTGCCAGCAGCCTCGGGCAGGGGACCTCTATGAACACTGAAGCTTTCTTT.

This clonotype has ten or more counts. CDR3 protein: CASSQGGQGGYEQYF. Here the CDR3 DNA reads TGTGCCAGCAGCCAAGGGGGCCAAGGGGGCTACGAGCAGTACTTC. The J gene is TRBJ2-7, the V gene TRBV3-1; D perhaps matches TRBD1 (6 bases). CDR1 and CDR2 from the germline V gene are LGHDT and YNNKEL (reference sequence). The CDR3 consists of 15 residues. V gave up 1 base and J gave up 3 bases, with 13 bases separating them.

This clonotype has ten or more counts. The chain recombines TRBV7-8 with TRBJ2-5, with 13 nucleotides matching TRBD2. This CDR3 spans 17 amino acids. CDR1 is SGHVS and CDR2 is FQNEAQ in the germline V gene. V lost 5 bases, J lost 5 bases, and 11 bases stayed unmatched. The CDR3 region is CASSINRLAGGSETQYF. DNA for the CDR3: TGTGCCAGCAGCATAAACCGACTAGCGGGAGGATCCGAGACCCAGTACTTC.

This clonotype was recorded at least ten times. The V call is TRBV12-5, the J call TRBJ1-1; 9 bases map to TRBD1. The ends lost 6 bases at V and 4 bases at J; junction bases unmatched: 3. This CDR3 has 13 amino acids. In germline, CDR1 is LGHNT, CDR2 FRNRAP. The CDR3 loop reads CASGRGQGTEAFF. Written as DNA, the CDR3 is TGTGCTAGTGGCCGGGGACAGGGCACTGAAGCTTTCTTT.

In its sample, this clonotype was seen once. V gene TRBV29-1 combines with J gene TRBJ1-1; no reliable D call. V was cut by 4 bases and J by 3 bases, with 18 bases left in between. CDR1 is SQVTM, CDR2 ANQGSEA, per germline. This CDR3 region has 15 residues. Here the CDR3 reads CSVVVGGKGYTEAFF. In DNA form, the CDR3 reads TGCAGCGTTGTAGTAGGAGGGAAAGGGTACACTGAAGCTTTCTTT.

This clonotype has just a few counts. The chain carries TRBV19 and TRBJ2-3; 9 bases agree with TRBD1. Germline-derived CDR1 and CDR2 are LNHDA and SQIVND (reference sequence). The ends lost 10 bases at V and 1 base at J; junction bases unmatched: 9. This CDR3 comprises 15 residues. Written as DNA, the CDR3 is TGTGCCACCACTCTCCGGGACAGGGGCACAGATACGCAGTATTTT. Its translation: CATTLRDRGTDTQYF.

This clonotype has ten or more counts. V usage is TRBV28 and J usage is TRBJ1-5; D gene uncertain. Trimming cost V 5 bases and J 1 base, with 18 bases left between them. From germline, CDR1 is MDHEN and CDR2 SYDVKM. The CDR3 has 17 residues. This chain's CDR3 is CASSPAPRFSSNQPQHF. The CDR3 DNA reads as TGTGCCAGCAGTCCTGCGCCCCGGTTTTCGAGCAATCAGCCCCAGCATTTT.

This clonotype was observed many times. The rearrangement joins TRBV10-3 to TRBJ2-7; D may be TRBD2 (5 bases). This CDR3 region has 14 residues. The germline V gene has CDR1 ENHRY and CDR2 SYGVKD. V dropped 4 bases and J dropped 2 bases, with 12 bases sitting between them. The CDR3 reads CAISGGLPTYEQYF. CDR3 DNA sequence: TGTGCCATCAGTGGAGGACTTCCAACCTACGAGCAGTACTTC.

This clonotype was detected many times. The CDR3 is CASQGGTYEQYF. DNA for the CDR3: TGTGCCTCCCAAGGGGGAACCTACGAGCAGTACTTC. The V and J genes are TRBV19 and TRBJ2-7; possible D gene TRBD1, 6 bases. The CDR3 length is 12 residues. Per germline, CDR1 LNHDA and CDR2 SQIVND (reference sequence). V lost 11 bases and J lost 2, with 13 bases in between.

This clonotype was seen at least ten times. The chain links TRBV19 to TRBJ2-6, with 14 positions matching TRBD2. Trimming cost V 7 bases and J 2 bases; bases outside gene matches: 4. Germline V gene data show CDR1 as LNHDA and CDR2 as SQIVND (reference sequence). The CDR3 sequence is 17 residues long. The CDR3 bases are TGTGCCAGTATGAGGGGACTAGCGGGAGCTGGGGCCAACGTCCTGACTTTC. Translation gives CASMRGLAGAGANVLTF.

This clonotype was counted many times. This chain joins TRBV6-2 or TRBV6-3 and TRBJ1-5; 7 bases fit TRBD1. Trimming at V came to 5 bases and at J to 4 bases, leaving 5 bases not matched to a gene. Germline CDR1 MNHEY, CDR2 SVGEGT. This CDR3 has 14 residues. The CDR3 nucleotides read TGTGCCAGCAGTACAACAGGGGTGAATCAGCCCCAGCATTTT. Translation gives CASSTTGVNQPQHF.